These 13 T cell receptor beta chains originate from one sample sequenced in a study of blood T cell repertoires in COVID-19 (dated by TCRdb to the early 2020s). The receptor library was made with the immunoSEQ multiplex PCR assay. Drawn from immuneACCESS, this table holds only the in-frame rearrangements with V and J called that TCRdb kept. Clones are partly lost; checked studies trace under half to an unresolved V gene and leave the rest unexplained. The sample records about 280,000 clones, roughly 80% of which are singletons. 5% of the sample belongs to the ten largest clones. Sequencing used PBMCs or T cells enriched from blood (not recorded which). These receptors were obtained from a man between 40 and 49 years old who had been exposed to COVID-19.

V and J are TRBV2 and TRBJ2-7, with a possible D match to TRBD2 (5 bases). Deletions cut 7 bases from V and 7 bases from J, with 17 bases between. CDR1 SNHLY and CDR2 FYNNEI come from the germline V gene. This CDR3 contains 13 residues. CDR3: CASIRAHGEEQYF. CDR3 DNA sequence: TGTGCCAGCATCCGAGCCCACGGGGAAGAGCAGTACTTC.

The chain uses TRBV29-1 and TRBJ2-3, with a tentative D call TRBD2 (6 bases). CDR3 length: 14 amino acids. The V and J ends lost 1 base and 4 bases respectively, with 12 bases between them. CDR1 and CDR2 (germline): SQVTM, ANQGSEA. The CDR3: CSVEGTSSADTQYF. CDR3 bases: TGCAGCGTTGAAGGAACTAGCTCGGCAGATACGCAGTATTTT.

This clone was seen a handful of times. The chain is built from TRBV7-9 and TRBJ1-2; 7 bases line up with TRBD1. There are 18 residues in the CDR3. V lost 4 bases, J lost 1 base, and 15 bases stayed unmatched. The germline V gene encodes CDR1 SEHNR and CDR2 FQNEAQ (reference sequence). CDR3 DNA: TGTGCCAGCAGCTCCCAAATAGATAGGGGGCTGTTTAACTATGGCTACACCTTC. It encodes CASSSQIDRGLFNYGYTF.

The chain's CDR3 is CASRKRDTGYNEQFF. The CDR3 nucleotides read TGTGCCAGTAGAAAGCGGGATACAGGCTACAATGAGCAGTTCTTC. The chain carries TRBV19 and TRBJ2-1; 7 bases agree with TRBD2. The junction had 8 bases not matched to a gene; V was cut back by 6 bases and J by 3 bases. Germline V lookup: CDR1 LNHDA, CDR2 SQIVND (reference sequence). The CDR3 contains 15 residues.

V usage is TRBV12-3 or TRBV12-4 and J usage is TRBJ2-7; a possible D gene is TRBD1 (5 bases). V lost 2 bases and J lost 4, with 6 bases in between. The CDR3 has 12 residues. CDR3 in amino acids: CASSLSGYEQYF. The CDR3 region has the DNA TGTGCCAGCAGTTTATCAGGGTACGAGCAGTACTTC.

V is TRBV13 and J is TRBJ1-2; 9 positions match TRBD1. This CDR3 is 15 amino acids long. In germline, CDR1 is PRHDT, CDR2 FYEKMQ (reference sequence). The ends lost 4 bases at V and 8 bases at J; junction bases unmatched: 11. In DNA, the CDR3 is TGTGCCAGCAGCTCTTCCGGACAGGGGTTCTACGGCTACACCTTC. It is translated as CASSSSGQGFYGYTF.

The chain joins TRBV24-1 to TRBJ1-1; 7 nucleotides align to TRBD1. The CDR3 has 12 residues. Losses at the gene ends were 12 bases for V and 2 bases for J; bases not matched to a gene: 5. Germline values: CDR1 KGHDR, CDR2 SFDVKD. This CDR3 reads CAPQGRNTEAFF. Written as DNA, the CDR3 is TGTGCCCCACAGGGGAGAAACACTGAAGCTTTCTTT.

CDR3 in amino acids: CAISREAAAGDQPQHF. The CDR3, as DNA: TGTGCCATCAGTAGGGAGGCGGCAGCTGGGGATCAGCCCCAGCATTTT. The chain joins TRBV10-3 to TRBJ1-5; D remains ambiguous. With 5 bases removed from V and 5 bases from J, the gap between germline ends came to 19 bases. CDR3 length equals 16 residues. Germline assignment: CDR1 ENHRY and CDR2 SYGVKD.

CDR3 bases: TGCGCCAGCCAAGGACAGGGGGCTGAAGCTTTCTTT. As protein: CASQGQGAEAFF. The chain links TRBV10-1 to TRBJ1-1, with 10 bases fitting TRBD1. Per germline, CDR1 WNHNN and CDR2 SYGVQD (reference sequence). Trimming removed 8 bases from V and 6 bases from J; junction bases left unmatched: 3. The CDR3 runs 12 residues.

The genes are TRBV5-1 and TRBJ2-7, with 10 bases that match TRBD2. This CDR3 has 16 residues. CDR1 is SGHRS, CDR2 YFSETQ, per germline. Germline trimming cut 8 bases from V and 0 bases from J; bases unmatched to any gene: 11. CDR3 region: CARYSSGSSSSYEQYF. Written as DNA, the CDR3 is TGCGCCAGATATTCTAGCGGGAGTAGTAGCTCCTACGAGCAGTACTTC.

The genes are TRBV30 and TRBJ1-1; D unresolved. The germline CDR1 and CDR2 sequences are GTSNPN and SVGIG (reference sequence). This CDR3 is 12 amino acids long. Trimming cost V 5 bases and J 10 bases, with 17 bases left between them. The CDR3 here is CAWLPPVGRAFF. In DNA, the CDR3 is TGTGCCTGGTTACCCCCCGTTGGGCGAGCTTTCTTT.

CDR3 in DNA: TGTGCCAGCAGCCCCCGGGCGGGAGGGTACACCGGGGAGCTGTTTTTT. Protein: CASSPRAGGYTGELFF. The rearrangement links TRBV7-3 to TRBJ2-2; 9 positions match TRBD2. Looked up from germline, CDR1 is SGHTA and CDR2 is FQGTGA. CDR3 length: 16 amino acids. With 5 bases clipped from V and 3 bases from J, the junction kept 7 bases outside the gene matches.

The rearrangement links TRBV3-1 (or the pseudogene TRBV3-2) to TRBJ2-7; 7 nucleotides line up with TRBD1. The germline CDR1 and CDR2 sequences are LGHDT and YNNKEL (reference sequence). The CDR3 sequence is 13 residues long. The V segment lost 0 bases and the J segment 9 bases; nucleotides outside the gene matches: 5. The CDR3 nucleotides read TGTGCCAGCAGCCAAGATCAGGGGGACGGGCAGTACTTC. Encoded protein: CASSQDQGDGQYF.